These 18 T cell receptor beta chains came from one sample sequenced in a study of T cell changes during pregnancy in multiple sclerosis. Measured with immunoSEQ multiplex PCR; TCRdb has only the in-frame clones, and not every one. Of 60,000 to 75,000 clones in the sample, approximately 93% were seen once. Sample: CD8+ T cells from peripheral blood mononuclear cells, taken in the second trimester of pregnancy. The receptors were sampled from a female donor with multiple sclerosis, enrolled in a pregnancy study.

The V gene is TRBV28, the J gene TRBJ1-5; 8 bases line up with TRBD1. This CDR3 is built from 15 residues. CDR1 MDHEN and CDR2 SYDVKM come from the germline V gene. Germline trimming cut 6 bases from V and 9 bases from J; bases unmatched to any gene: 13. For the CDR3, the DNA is TGTGCCAGCAGCAGGGACAGGAACCAGGCATGGCCCCAGCATTTT. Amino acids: CASSRDRNQAWPQHF.

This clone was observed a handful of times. The CDR3 is CASATGKTEAFF. The CDR3 bases are TGTGCCAGTGCTACAGGGAAAACTGAAGCTTTCTTT. J is TRBJ1-1 and V is TRBV19, with D perhaps matching TRBD1 (6 bases). The CDR3 spans 12 residues. CDR1 is LNHDA and CDR2 is SQIVND in the germline V gene (reference sequence). With 8 bases removed from V and 5 bases from J, the gap between germline ends came to 12 bases. Full variable domain (rest looked up from reference TRBV19 and TRBJ1-1): DGGITQSPKYLFRKEGQNVTLSCEQNLNHDAMYWYRQDPGQGLRLIYYSQIVNDFQKGDIAEGYSVSREKKESFPLTVTSAQKNPTAFYLCASATGKTEAFFGQGTRLTVV.

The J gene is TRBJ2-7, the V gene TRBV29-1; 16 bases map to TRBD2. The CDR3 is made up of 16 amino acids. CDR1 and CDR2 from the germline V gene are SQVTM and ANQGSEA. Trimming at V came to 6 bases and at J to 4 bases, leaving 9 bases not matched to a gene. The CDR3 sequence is CSVEGLAGGPRYEQYF. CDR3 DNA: TGCAGCGTAGAGGGACTAGCGGGAGGGCCACGGTACGAGCAGTACTTC.

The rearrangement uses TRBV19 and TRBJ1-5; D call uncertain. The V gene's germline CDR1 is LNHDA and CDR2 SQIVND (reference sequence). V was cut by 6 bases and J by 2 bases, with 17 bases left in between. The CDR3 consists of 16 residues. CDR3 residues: CASSPVLEGGNQPQHF. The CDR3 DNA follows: TGTGCCAGTAGCCCCGTGTTGGAGGGAGGCAATCAGCCCCAGCATTTT.

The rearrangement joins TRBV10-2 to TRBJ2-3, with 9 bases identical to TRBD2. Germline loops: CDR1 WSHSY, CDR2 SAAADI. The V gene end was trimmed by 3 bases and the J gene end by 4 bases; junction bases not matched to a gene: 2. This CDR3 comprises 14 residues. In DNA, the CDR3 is TGCGCCAGCAGTGATAGCGGGAGTTCAGATACGCAGTATTTT. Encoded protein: CASSDSGSSDTQYF.

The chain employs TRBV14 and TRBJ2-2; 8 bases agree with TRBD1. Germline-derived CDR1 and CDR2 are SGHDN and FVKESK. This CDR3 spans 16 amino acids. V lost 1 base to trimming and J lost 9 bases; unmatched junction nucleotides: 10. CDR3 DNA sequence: TGTGCCAGCAGCCAAGTTCGGACAGGGTCTTTCCGGGAGCTGTTTTTT. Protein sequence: CASSQVRTGSFRELFF.

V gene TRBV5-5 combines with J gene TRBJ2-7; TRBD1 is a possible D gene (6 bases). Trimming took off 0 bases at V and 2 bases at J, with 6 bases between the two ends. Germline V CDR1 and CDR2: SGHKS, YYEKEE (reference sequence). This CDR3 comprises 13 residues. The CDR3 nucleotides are TGTGCCAGCAGCTTGGACAGGGCCTACGAGCAGTACTTC. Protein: CASSLDRAYEQYF. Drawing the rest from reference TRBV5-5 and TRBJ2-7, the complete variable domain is DAGVTQSPTHLIKTRGQQVTLRCSPISGHKSVSWYQQVLGQGPQFIFQYYEKEERGRGNFPDRFSARQFPNYSSELNVNALLLGDSALYLCASSLDRAYEQYFGPGTRLTVT.

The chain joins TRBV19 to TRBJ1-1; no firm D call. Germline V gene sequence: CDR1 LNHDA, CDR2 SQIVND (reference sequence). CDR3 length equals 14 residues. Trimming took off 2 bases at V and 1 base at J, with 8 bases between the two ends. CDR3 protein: CASSIYRGNTEAFF. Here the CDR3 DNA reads TGTGCCAGTAGTATATACCGGGGGAACACTGAAGCTTTCTTT.

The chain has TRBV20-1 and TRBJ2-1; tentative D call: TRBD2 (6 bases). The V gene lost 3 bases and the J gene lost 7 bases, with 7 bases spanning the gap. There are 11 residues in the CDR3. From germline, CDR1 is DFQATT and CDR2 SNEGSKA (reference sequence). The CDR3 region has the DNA TGCAGTGCTAGGCGGGATAATGAGCAGTTCTTC. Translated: CSARRDNEQFF.

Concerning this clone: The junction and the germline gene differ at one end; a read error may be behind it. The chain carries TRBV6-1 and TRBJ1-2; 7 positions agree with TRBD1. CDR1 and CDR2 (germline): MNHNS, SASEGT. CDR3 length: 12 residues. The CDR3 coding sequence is TGTGCCAGCCGGGACAGCCGCTATAGCTACACCTTC. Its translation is CASRDSRYSYTF.

The CDR3: CASSESGTSFFGELFF. The CDR3 DNA reads TGTGCCAGCAGTGAATCAGGGACTAGTTTTTTCGGGGAGCTGTTTTTT. This chain connects TRBV25-1 to TRBJ2-2, with 8 bases lining up with TRBD2. The V gene end was trimmed by 1 base and the J gene end by 7 bases; junction bases not matched to a gene: 8. The germline V gene has CDR1 MGHDK and CDR2 SYGVNS. The CDR3 covers 16 residues.

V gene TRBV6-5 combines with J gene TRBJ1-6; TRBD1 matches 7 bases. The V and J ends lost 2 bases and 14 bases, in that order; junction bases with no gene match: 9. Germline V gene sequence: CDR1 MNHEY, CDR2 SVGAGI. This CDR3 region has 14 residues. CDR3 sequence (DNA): TGTGCCAGCAGTTACGGGACCAGGGGGTCCACCCTCCACTTT. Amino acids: CASSYGTRGSTLHF.

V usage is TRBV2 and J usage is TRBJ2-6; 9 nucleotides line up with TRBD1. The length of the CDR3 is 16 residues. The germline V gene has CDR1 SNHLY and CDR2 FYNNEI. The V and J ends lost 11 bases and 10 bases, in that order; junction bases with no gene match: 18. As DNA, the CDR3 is TGTGCCTCACACAGGGGGCTTAGCCGGGTGAAAAACGTCCTGACTTTC. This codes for CASHRGLSRVKNVLTF.

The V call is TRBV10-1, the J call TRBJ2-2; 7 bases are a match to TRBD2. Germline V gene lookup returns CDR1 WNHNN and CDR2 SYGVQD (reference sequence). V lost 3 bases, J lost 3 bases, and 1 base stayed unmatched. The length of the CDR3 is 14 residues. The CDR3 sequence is CASSDLADTGELFF. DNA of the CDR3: TGCGCCAGCAGTGACCTAGCGGACACCGGGGAGCTGTTTTTT.

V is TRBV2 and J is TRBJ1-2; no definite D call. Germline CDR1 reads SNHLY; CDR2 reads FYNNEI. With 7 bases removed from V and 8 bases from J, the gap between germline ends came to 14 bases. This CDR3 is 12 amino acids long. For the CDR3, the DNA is TGTGCCAGCATGGCGGGGTCACGAGGCTACACCTTC. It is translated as CASMAGSRGYTF.

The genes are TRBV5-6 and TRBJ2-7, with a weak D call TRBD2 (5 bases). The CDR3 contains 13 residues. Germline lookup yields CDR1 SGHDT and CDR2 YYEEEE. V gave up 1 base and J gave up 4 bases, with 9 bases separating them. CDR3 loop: CASSLLRGYEQYF. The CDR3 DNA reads TGTGCCAGCAGCTTGTTGCGAGGGTACGAGCAGTACTTC.

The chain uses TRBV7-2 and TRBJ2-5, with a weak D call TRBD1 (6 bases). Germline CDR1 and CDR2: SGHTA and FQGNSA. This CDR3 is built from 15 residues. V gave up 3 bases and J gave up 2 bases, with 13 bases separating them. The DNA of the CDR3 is TGTGCCAGCAGCTTCCCCGGGACACCACAAGAGACCCAGTACTTC. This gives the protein CASSFPGTPQETQYF.

The CDR3 is CASSLLGQGSVYGYTF. The DNA of the CDR3 is TGTGCCAGCAGCTTACTAGGACAGGGTAGTGTCTATGGCTACACCTTC. The chain uses TRBV7-2 and TRBJ1-2; the match to TRBD1 covers 8 bases. The J segment lost 4 bases and the V segment lost 2 bases, leaving 9 bases of the junction unmatched. Germline V gene lookup returns CDR1 SGHTA and CDR2 FQGNSA. The CDR3 consists of 16 residues.